Listed here is a single T cell receptor beta chain. Its cognate antigen is unknown. This record belongs to a study of vaccination effects on CD4 cells after COVID-19. Cultured cells yielded isolated CD4+ T cells after around 9 days. Everyone in the study got two shots of either the BNT162b2 or mRNA-1273 vaccine. Vaccinated recipients, who were negative for nucleocapsid antibodies, had no history of SARS-CoV-2 infection. Per germline, CDR1 MNHEY and CDR2 SVGAGI. The ends were cut back, 0 bases at V and 2 bases at J, with 10 bases in the middle. The CDR3 runs 15 residues. Only in-frame clones appear in the TCRdb table, and some are missing; sequencing was by immunoSEQ multiplex PCR. Among 57,000 or so clones listed, 78% were seen once.

This clonotype originated in a human donor who received a COVID-19 vaccine. The source was CD4+ T cells from PBMCs cultured without peptide, collected after COVID-19 vaccination. The chain combines TRBV6-5 with TRBJ2-5, with D unclear. CDR3 DNA: TGTGCCAGCAGTTACTCGAATAGCCTACAAGAGACCCAGTACTTC. It yields the protein CASSYSNSLQETQYF.